This record concerns one T cell receptor (beta chain) sequence. The antigen remains unidentified. CDR1 SGHTA and CDR2 FQGNSA come from the germline V gene. The V gene end was trimmed by 5 bases and the J gene end by 6 bases; junction bases not matched to a gene: 9. There are 15 residues in the CDR3. It was the library that attached unique molecular identifiers to individual cDNA molecules. TCRdb itself ran the RACE reads through MiXCR, one entry per CDR3 protein. Seen here are roughly 64,000 distinct CDR3 sequences, over 9% observed once, and the top ten hold 3% to 4.5%. The sample originates from a study of human T cells and chemical hapten exposure. As to time point: pre-sensitization, week 0. The treatment is: therapeutic diphenylcyclopropenone sensitization with weekly scalp DPC. Broader study findings: Expanded TCRs grouped into significantly more large CDR3 similarity clusters than controls produced.

The sequence came from a woman aged 40-49 years with alopecia areata. Some clones in this sample may be carry-over from other donors' samples. The sample consisted of whole blood, taken in connection with sensitization to the hapten diphenylcyclopropenone (DPC). The chain links TRBV7-2 to TRBJ2-4; TRBD2 agrees at 8 bases. Here the CDR3 DNA reads TGTGCCAGCAGCACGGGGGGGCAGGGGCGAAACATTCAGTACTTC. Its translation is CASSTGGQGRNIQYF.